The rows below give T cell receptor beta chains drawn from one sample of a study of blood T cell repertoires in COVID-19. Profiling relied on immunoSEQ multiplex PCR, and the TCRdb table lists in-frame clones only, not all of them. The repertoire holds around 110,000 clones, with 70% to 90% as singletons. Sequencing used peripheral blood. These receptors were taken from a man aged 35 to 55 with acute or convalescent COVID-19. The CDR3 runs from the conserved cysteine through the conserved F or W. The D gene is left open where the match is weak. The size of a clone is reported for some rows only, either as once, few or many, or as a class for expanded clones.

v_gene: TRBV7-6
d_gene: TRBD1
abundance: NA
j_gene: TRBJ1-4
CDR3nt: TGTGCCAGCAGCTTAGGGGACAGGGACACAACTAATGAAAAACTGTTTTTT
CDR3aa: CASSLGDRDTTNEKLFF

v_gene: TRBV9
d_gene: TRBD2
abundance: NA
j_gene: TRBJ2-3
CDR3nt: TGTGCCAGCAGCGTAGGGACTAGAAGTTTCACAGATACGCAGTATTTT
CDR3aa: CASSVGTRSFTDTQYF

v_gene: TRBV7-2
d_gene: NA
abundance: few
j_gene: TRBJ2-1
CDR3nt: TGTGCCAGCGGAGTGTACGAGCAGTTCTTC
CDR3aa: CASGVYEQFF

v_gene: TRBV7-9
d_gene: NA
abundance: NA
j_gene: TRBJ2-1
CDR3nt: TGTGCCAGCAGCCGGAGCGGCTCCTACAATGAGCAGTTCTTC
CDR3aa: CASSRSGSYNEQFF

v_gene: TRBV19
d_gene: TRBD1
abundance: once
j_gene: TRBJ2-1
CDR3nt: TGTGCCAGTAGTATGGGACAGGGTAACGATGAGCAGTTCTTC
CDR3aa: CASSMGQGNDEQFF

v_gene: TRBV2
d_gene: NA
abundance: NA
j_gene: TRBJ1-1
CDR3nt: TGTGCCAGCTGCGGGGAGACTGAAGCTTTCTTT
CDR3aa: CASCGETEAFF

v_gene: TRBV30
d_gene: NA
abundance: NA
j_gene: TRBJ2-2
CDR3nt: TGTGCCTGGAGAGGACTGGGCACCGGGGAGCTGTTTTTT
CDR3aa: CAWRGLGTGELFF

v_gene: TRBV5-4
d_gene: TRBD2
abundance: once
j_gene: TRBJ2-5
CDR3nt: TGTGCCAGCAGCCCGGTCCCGACTAGCGGCCAAGAGACCCAGTACTTC
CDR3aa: CASSPVPTSGQETQYF

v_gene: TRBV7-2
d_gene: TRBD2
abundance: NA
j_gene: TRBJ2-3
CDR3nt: TGTGCCAGCAGCCCTAATAGCGGGGGGCTACCCACAGATACGCAGTATTTT
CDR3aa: CASSPNSGGLPTDTQYF

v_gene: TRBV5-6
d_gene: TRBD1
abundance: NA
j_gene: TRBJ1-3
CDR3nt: TGTGCCAGCAGCTCAAGACAGGGTGCTGGAAACACCATATATTTT
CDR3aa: CASSSRQGAGNTIYF

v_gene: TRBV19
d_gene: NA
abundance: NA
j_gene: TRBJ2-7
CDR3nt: TGTGCCAGTAGTATCACAGGGAAATCTTCCTACGAGCAGTACTTC
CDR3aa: CASSITGKSSYEQYF

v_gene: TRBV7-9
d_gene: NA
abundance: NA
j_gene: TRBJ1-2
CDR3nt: TGTGCCAGCAGCTTAGAAGGGGCTGGCTACACCTTC
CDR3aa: CASSLEGAGYTF

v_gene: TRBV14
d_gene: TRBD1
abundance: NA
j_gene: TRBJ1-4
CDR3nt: TGTGCCAGCAGCAGCCGGGACAGGGGGCCGGCTAATGAAAAACTGTTTTTT
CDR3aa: CASSSRDRGPANEKLFF